Listed below are T cell receptor beta chains from one sample, sequenced in a study of cytomegalovirus exposure and HLA in healthy donors. Data came from immunoSEQ multiplex PCR; TCRdb stores just in-frame clones and leaves some out. The sample records 110,000 to 150,000 clones, around three quarters being singletons. Material: PBMCs. These receptors were taken from a woman aged 18-29 years in good health and CMV-seropositive. Both conserved end residues are part of each CDR3. The D gene is left open where the match is weak. Part of the rows lack a size; the others show once, few, many or a class for expanded clones.

abundance	d_gene	j_gene	v_gene	CDR3nt	CDR3aa
few	-	TRBJ1-2	TRBV6-5	TGTGCCAGCGGACCGGGGGCTAACTATGGCTACACCTTC	CASGPGANYGYTF
-	TRBD2	TRBJ2-5	TRBV6-1	TGTGCCAGCAGTGAGTCAGCGGGGGCTCAAGAGACCCAGTACTTC	CASSESAGAQETQYF
once	-	TRBJ1-6	TRBV9	TGTGCCAGCAGCCTCACCCCCGGGACTGAAGATTCACCCCTCCACTTT	CASSLTPGTEDSPLHF
-	TRBD1	TRBJ2-5	TRBV11-2	TGTGCCAGCAGACCTGGACAGGGGGCTGGGGAGACCCAGTACTTC	CASRPGQGAGETQYF
-	-	TRBJ1-1	TRBV5-1	TGCGCCAGCACCCCCGCAGGAAGTATGAACACTGAAGCTTTCTTT	CASTPAGSMNTEAFF
-	TRBD1	TRBJ1-3	TRBV4-1	TGCGCCAGCAGCCAAGCAGAAGGGACAGGGAGCTCTGGAAACACCATATATTTT	CASSQAEGTGSSGNTIYF
-	-	TRBJ2-2	TRBV9	TGTGCCAGCAGCGTGGACAGAGGGGAGCTGTTTTTT	CASSVDRGELFF
few	TRBD1	TRBJ1-6	TRBV9	TGTGCCAGCAGCGTAGGGACAGGGTATAATTCACCCCTCCACTTT	CASSVGTGYNSPLHF
-	-	TRBJ1-6	TRBV4-1	TGCGCCAGCAGCCCACCACAGGGATCTACCGACTTTAATTCACCCCTCCACTTT	CASSPPQGSTDFNSPLHF
-	TRBD1	TRBJ1-4	TRBV7-9	TGTGCCAGCAGCCCCGGACAGGGAGGGGAAAAACTGTTTTTT	CASSPGQGGEKLFF
-	-	TRBJ1-1	TRBV27	TGTGCCAGCAGTTTATCAGCGAACACTGAAGCTTTCTTT	CASSLSANTEAFF
-	TRBD1	TRBJ1-2	TRBV28	TGTGCCAGCAGTGACAGGGGATTGCGGACACCTCGTGGGGGCTACACCTTC	CASSDRGLRTPRGGYTF
-	-	TRBJ1-1	TRBV28	TGTGCCAGCAGTTTATGGGTAGGACAACAGAACACTGAAGCTTTCTTT	CASSLWVGQQNTEAFF
-	TRBD1	TRBJ1-2	TRBV27	TGTGCCAGCAGTTTAGGGACAGGGGGCGCGAGTGGCTACACCTTC	CASSLGTGGASGYTF
-	-	TRBJ1-2	TRBV29-1	TGCAGCGTTGGTTCGCCCCTCGCTATCTTTGGCTACACCTTC	CSVGSPLAIFGYTF
-	TRBD2	TRBJ2-7	TRBV19	TGTGCCAGTAGGTCACTAGCGGGGGCTTCCTACGAGCAGTACTTC	CASRSLAGASYEQYF
few	TRBD1	TRBJ1-1	TRBV7-9	TGTGCCAGCAGCCAGACGCCGGGACAGGGGGCGACTGAAGCTTTCTTT	CASSQTPGQGATEAFF
-	-	TRBJ2-5	TRBV7-2	TGTGCCAGCAGCTTACAGGGGTACGGGGAGACCCAGTACTTC	CASSLQGYGETQYF
-	-	TRBJ1-2	TRBV18	TGTGCCAGCTCACGCACCGCGCGCAGGGGAGACTATGGCTACACCTTC	CASSRTARRGDYGYTF
few	TRBD1	TRBJ1-5	TRBV2	TGTGCCAGCACCACAGCCCCGGACAGGGGGCGACCCCAGCATTTT	CASTTAPDRGRPQHF
-	TRBD1	TRBJ1-5	TRBV5-8	TGTGCCAGCAGAAGGGGACAGGGGGCTGGTCAGCCCCAGCATTTT	CASRRGQGAGQPQHF
-	-	TRBJ1-2	TRBV19	TGTGCCAGTAGTATCTCGCAGTATGGCTACACCTTC	CASSISQYGYTF
-	-	TRBJ1-5	TRBV4-1	TGCGCCAGCAGCCAAGACCTCCTATCCGGGTATGGGAATCAGCCCCAGCATTTT	CASSQDLLSGYGNQPQHF
-	TRBD1	TRBJ2-7	TRBV6-6	TGTGCCAGCAGTACAGGACAGGGGGTTTCCTACGAGCAGTACTTC	CASSTGQGVSYEQYF
once	-	TRBJ1-5	TRBV28	TGTGCCAGCAGCCTAGATGGCGGCGCGAATCAGCCCCAGCATTTT	CASSLDGGANQPQHF
-	-	TRBJ1-2	TRBV28	TGTGCCAGCAGCACCACAGGGAGCGGCTACACCTTC	CASSTTGSGYTF
-	-	TRBJ1-2	TRBV29-1	TGCAGCGTGGCGGATTTAAACTATGGCTACACCTTC	CSVADLNYGYTF